This TCR beta chain was captured in a study of T cells expressing NK-cell markers. Study background: The eight sequenced donors comprised seven who were HCMV-seropositive and one who was seronegative.

TCRdb processed the 5' RACE reads again and assigns one entry to each CDR3 protein, with no DNA. The listing records 550,000 to 600,000 distinct CDR3 sequences. This CDR3 has 15 amino acids. Per germline, CDR1 SGHRS and CDR2 YFSETQ. The sequence was collected from a young man in good health. The chain employs TRBV5-1 and TRBJ2-3; without DNA, the TCRdb call of TRBD1 cannot be checked. The sequenced sample consisted of blood T cells: a sorted CD56 or NKG2C T cell subset, CD4+ or CD8+ T cells, or bulk PBMC T cells (not recorded which). CDR3 sequence: CASSLVRDRTDTQYF.